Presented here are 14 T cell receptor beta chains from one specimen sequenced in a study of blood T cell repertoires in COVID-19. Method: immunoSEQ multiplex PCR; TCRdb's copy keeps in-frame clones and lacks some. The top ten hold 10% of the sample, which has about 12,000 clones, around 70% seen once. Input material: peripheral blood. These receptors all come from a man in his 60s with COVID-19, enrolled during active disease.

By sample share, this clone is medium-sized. For the CDR3, the DNA is TGTGCCAGCAGCTTAGGGCCCAACTACGAGCAGTACGTC. Translation: CASSLGPNYEQYV. The V call is TRBV7-6, the J call TRBJ2-7, with D unresolved. The CDR3 is 13 residues long. V shed 1 base and J shed 3 bases, with 7 bases lying between them. CDR1 SGHVS and CDR2 FNYEAQ come from the germline V gene.

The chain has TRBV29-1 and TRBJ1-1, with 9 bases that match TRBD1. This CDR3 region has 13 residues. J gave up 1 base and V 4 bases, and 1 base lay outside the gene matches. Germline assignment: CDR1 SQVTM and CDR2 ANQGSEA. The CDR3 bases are TGCAGCGTTGGGGGACAGGGGAACACTGAAGCTTTCTTT. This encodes CSVGGQGNTEAFF.

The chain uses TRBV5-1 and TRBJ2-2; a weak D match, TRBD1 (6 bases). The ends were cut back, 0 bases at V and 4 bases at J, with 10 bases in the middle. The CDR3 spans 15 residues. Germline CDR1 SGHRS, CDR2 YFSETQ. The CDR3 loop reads CASSLEARGTGELFF. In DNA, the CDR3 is TGCGCCAGCAGCTTGGAAGCCAGGGGCACCGGGGAGCTGTTTTTT.

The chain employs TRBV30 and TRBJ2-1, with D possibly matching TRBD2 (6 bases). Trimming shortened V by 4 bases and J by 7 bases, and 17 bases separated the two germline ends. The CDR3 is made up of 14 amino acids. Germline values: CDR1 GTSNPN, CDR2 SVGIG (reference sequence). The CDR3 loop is CAWNDPGTFNEQFF. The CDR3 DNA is TGTGCCTGGAACGACCCCGGGACTTTTAATGAGCAGTTCTTC.

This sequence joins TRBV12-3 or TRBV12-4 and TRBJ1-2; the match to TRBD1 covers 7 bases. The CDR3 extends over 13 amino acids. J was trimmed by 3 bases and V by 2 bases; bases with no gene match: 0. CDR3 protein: CASSLTGDYGYTF. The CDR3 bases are TGTGCCAGCAGTTTAACAGGGGACTATGGCTACACCTTC.

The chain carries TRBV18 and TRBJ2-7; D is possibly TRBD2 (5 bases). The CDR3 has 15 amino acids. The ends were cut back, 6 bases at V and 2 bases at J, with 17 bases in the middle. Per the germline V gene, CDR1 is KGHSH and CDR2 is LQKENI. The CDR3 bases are TGTGCCAGCTCGCCTGGACTCCCTTCTCCCTACGAGCAGTACTTC. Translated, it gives CASSPGLPSPYEQYF.

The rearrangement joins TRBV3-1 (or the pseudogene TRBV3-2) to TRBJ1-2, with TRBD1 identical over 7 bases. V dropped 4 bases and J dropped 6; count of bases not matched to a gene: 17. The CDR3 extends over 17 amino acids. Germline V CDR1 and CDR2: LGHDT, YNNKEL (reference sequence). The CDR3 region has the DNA TGTGCCAGCAGCCGCCTTGGATCGGACAGGCCTTGCGATGGCTACACCTTC. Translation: CASSRLGSDRPCDGYTF.

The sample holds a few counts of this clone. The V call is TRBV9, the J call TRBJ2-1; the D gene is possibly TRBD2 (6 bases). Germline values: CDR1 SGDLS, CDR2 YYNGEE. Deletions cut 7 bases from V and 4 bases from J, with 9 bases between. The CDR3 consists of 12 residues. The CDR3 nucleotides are TGTGCCAGCCAAAGCGGGTACAATGAGCAGTTCTTC. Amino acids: CASQSGYNEQFF.

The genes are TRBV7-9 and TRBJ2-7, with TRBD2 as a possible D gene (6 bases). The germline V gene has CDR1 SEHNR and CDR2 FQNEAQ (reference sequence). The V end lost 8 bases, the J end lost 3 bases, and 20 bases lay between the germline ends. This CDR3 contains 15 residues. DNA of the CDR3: TGTGCCAGCTGTGCCCCGGGAGAGAGGATCTACGAGCAGTACTTC. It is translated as CASCAPGERIYEQYF.

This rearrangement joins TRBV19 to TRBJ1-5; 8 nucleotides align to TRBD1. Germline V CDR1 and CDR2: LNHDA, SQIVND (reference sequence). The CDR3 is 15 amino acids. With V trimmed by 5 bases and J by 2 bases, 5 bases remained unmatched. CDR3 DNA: TGTGCCAGTAGTCCGGACAGGGAAGGCAATCAGCCCCAGCATTTT. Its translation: CASSPDREGNQPQHF.

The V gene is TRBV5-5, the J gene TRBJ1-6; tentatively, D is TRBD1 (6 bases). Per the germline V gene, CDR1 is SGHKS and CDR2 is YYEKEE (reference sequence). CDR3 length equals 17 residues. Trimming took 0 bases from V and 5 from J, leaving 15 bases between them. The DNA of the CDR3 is TGTGCCAGCAGCTTGGGGTTGGTCAGGGGAAATAATTCACCCCTCCACTTT. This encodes CASSLGLVRGNNSPLHF.

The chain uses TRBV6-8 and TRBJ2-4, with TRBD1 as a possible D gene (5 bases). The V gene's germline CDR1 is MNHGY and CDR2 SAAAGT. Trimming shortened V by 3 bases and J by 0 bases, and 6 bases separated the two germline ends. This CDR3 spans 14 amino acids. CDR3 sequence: CASSYRGAKNIQYF. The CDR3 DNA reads TGTGCCAGCAGTTATAGGGGAGCCAAAAACATTCAGTACTTC.

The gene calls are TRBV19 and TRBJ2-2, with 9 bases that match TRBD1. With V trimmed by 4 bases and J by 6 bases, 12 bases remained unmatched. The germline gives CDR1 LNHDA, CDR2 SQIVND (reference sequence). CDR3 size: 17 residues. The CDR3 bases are TGTGCCAGTAGTACGTCGGACAGGGGAGGGGAGCCCGGGGAGCTGTTTTTT. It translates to CASSTSDRGGEPGELFF. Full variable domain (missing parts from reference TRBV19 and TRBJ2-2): DGGITQSPKYLFRKEGQNVTLSCEQNLNHDAMYWYRQDPGQGLRLIYYSQIVNDFQKGDIAEGYSVSREKKESFPLTVTSAQKNPTAFYLCASSTSDRGGEPGELFFGEGSRLTVL.

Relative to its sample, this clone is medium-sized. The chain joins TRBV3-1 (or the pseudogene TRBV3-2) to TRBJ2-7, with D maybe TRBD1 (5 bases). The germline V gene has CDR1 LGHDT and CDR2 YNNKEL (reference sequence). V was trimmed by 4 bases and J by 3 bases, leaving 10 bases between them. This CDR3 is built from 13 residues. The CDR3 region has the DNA TGTGCCAGCAGCCCGATTGACAGCTACGAGCAGTACTTC. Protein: CASSPIDSYEQYF.